This entry is about one T cell receptor beta chain. The junction had 8 bases not matched to a gene; V was cut back by 10 bases and J by 1 base. CDR3 size: 14 residues. The germline V gene has CDR1 MDHEN and CDR2 SYDVKM. This sample stems from a study of blood T cell repertoires in COVID-19. Whole-study context: Sources were T cells, B-cell-depleted T cells, or PBMCs; the material itself was cDNA or gDNA.

Authors' analysis steps: Amplification of reference gene primers provided the estimated nucleated cell counts. TCRdb's table, derived via immunoSEQ multiplex PCR, lists solely in-frame clones and lacks some. V and J calls and clone size are copied from that table; D and trimming were computed from the DNA. Among around 180,000 clones listed, about 88% were seen once. The sequenced sample consisted of peripheral blood. The chain carries TRBV28 and TRBJ1-1; TRBD1 aligns across 8 bases. The sequence was collected from a man aged 70 or older with active or convalescent COVID-19. The CDR3 sequence is CATRRQGPNTEAFF. The CDR3, as DNA: TGTGCCACCAGAAGACAGGGGCCGAACACTGAAGCTTTCTTT. Combining the CDR3 with reference TRBV28 and TRBJ1-1 gives the whole variable domain DVKVTQSSRYLVKRTGEKVFLECVQDMDHENMFWYRQDPGLGLRLIYFSYDVKMKEKGDIPEGYSVSREKKERFSLILESASTNQTSMYLCATRRQGPNTEAFFGQGTRLTVV.